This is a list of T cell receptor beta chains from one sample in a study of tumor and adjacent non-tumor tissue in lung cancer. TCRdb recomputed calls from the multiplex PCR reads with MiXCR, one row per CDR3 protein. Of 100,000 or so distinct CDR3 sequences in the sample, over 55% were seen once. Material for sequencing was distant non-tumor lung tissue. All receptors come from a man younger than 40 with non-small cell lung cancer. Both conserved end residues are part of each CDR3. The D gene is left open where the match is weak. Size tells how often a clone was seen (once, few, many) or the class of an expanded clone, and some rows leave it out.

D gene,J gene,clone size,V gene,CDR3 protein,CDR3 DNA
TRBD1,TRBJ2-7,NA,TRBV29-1,CSTGGQGYEQHF,TGCAGCACTGGGGGACAGGGCTACGAGCAGCACTTC
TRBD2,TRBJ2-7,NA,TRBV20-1,CSASIATSGNYDQYF,TGCAGTGCTAGTATCGCAACTAGCGGAAACTACGACCAGTACTTC
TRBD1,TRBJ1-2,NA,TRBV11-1,CVTSPRGTGLYGYTF,TGTGTCACCAGCCCACGGGGGACAGGACTCTATGGCTACACCTTC
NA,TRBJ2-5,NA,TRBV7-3,CANGLWPSVSETQYF,TGTGCCAACGGCTTATGGCCTAGCGTATCAGAGACCCAGTACTTC
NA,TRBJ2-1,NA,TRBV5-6,CARSLGVGNEQFF,TGTGCCAGAAGTCTCGGAGTTGGTAATGAGCAGTTCTTC
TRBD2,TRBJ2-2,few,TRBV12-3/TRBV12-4,CGSSPTGTSGTGGLFF,TGTGGCAGCAGTCCTACAGGGACTAGCGGGACCGGGGGGCTGTTTTTT
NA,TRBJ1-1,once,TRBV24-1,CATYQDRRWNSNTEAFF,TGTGCCACCTATCAAGACAGGAGATGGAACTCCAACACTGAAGCTTTCTTT
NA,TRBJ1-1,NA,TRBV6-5,CASSVLAVTEASF,TGTGCCAGCAGTGTTCTGGCAGTTACTGAAGCATCCTTT
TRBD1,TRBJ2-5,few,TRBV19,CASSTRTGSQETQYF,TGTGCCAGTAGTACGCGGACAGGGTCCCAAGAGACCCAGTACTTC
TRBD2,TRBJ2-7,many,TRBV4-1,CASSHPGLAGSYEQYF,TGCGCCAGCAGCCATCCGGGACTAGCGGGATCCTACGAGCAGTACTTC
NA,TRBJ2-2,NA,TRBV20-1,CSARVGVETRELFF,TGCAGTGCTCGTGTGGGGGTAGAAACCAGGGAGTTGTTTTTT
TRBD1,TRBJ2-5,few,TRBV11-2,CASSLGTGGRAETQYF,TGTGCCAGCAGCTTAGGGACAGGCGGCAGAGCTGAGACCCAGTACTTC
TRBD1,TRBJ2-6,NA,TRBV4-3,CTSSPSTGTGANVLTF,TGCACCAGCAGCCCTTCGACAGGGACTGGGGCCAACGTCCTGACTTTC
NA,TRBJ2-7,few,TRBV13,CASSLLSGDEQYF,TGTGCCAGCAGCTTATTGTCGGGTGACGAGCAGTACTTC
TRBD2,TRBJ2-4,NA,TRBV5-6,CASSPTSGLAKNVQYF,TGTGCCAGCAGCCCGACTAGCGGCCTAGCCAAAAACGTTCAGTACTTC
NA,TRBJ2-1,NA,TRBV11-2,CVSTTDRYSEQFF,TGTGTCAGCACCACGGACCGATACAGTGAGCAGTTCTTC
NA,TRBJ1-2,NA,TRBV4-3,CVSSANRQANYGYTF,TGCGTCAGCAGCGCAAACAGGCAAGCTAACTATGGGTACACCTTC
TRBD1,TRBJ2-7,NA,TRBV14,CASSRGTGAYEQYF,TGTGCCAGCAGCCGAGGGACAGGAGCATACGAGCAGTACTTC
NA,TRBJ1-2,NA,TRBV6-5,CASSSAALNYGYTF,TGTGCCAGCAGTTCGGCCGCGTTAAACTATGGCTACACCTTC
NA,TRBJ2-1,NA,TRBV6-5,CASSYLIRNEQFF,TGTGCCAGCAGTTACTTGATCCGGAATGAGCAGTTCTTC
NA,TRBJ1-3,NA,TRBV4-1,CASSQGRGDSGNIIYF,TGCGCCAGCAGCCAGGGCAGGGGCGACTCTGGAAACATCATATATTTC
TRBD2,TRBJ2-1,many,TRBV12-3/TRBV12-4,CASSSSAGGPGEQFF,TGTGCCAGCAGTTCCTCAGCGGGAGGGCCGGGTGAGCAGTTCTTC
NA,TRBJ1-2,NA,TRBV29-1,CSVVPVTNYVYTF,TGCAGCGTTGTACCGGTAACTAATTATGTCTACACCTTC
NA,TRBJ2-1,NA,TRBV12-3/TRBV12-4,CVSSPGRGHYGEQFF,TGTGTCAGCAGTCCCGGGAGGGGGCATTATGGTGAGCAGTTCTTC
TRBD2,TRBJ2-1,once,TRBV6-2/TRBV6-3,CASSYLLAGCNEQFF,TGTGCCAGCAGTTACTTGCTAGCGGGGTGCAATGAGCAGTTCTTC
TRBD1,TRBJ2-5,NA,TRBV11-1,CASNLYDRESQCF,TGTGCCAGCAACTTATACGACAGGGAGTCCCAGTGCTTC
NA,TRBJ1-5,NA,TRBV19,CASSLEDISNQPQHF,TGTGCCAGTAGTCTGGAGGATATAAGCAATCAGCCCCAGCATTTT
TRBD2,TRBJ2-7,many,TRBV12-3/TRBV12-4,CASSFEREGLYEQYF,TGTGCCAGCAGTTTTGAACGGGAGGGCCTCTACGAGCAGTACTTC
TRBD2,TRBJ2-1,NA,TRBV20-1,CSARHTSGGRSSYIEQFF,TGCAGTGCCAGACATACTAGCGGGGGCCGTAGCTCATACATTGAGCAGTTCTTC
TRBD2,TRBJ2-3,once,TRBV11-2,CASSSGLARESDTQYF,TGTGCCAGCAGCTCGGGACTAGCGAGAGAATCAGATACGCAGTATTTT
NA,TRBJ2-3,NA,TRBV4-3,CTSSHPTGVTQYF,TGCACCAGCAGCCACCCGACCGGCGTTACGCAGTATTTT
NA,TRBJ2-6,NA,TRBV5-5,CASSLVGRTSGANVLTF,TGTGCCAGCAGCTTGGTAGGACGAACTTCTGGGGCCAACGTCCTGACTTTC
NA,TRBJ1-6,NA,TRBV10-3,CAISDRASADSPLHF,TGTGCCATCAGTGACCGGGCCTCAGCGGATTCACCCCTCCACTTT
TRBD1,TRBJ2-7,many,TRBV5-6,CASTDRAIYEQYF,TGTGCCAGCACGGACAGGGCGATCTACGAGCAGTACTTC
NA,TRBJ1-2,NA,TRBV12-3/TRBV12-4,CVSSLSTGYTF,TGTGTCAGCAGTTTATCGACGGGCTACACCTTC
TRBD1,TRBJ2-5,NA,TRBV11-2,CASSLGDREIKTQYF,TGTGCCAGCAGCTTAGGGGACAGGGAGATAAAGACCCAGTACTTC
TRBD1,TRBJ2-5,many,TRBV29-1,CSVGLTGHETQYF,TGCAGCGTTGGGTTGACAGGGCACGAGACCCAGTACTTC
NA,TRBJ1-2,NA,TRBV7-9,CASILLGVYGYTF,TGTGCCAGCATCTTATTGGGGGTCTATGGATACACCTTC
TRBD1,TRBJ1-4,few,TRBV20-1,CSVRVGTGREKLFF,TGCAGTGTTAGAGTGGGGACAGGTCGTGAAAAACTGTTTTTT